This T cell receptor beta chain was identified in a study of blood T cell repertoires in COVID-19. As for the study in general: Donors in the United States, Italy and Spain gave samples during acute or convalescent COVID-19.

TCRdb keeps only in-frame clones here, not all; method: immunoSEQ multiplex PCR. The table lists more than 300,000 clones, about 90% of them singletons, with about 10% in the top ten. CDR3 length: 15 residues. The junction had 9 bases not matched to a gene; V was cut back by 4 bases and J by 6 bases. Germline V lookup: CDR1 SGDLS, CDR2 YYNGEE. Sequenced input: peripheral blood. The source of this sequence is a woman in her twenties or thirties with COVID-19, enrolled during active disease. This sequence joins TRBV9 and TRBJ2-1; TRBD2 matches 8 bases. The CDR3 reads CASSFSGAPGNEQFF. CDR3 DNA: TGTGCCAGCAGCTTTAGCGGGGCCCCTGGCAATGAGCAGTTCTTC.